This TCR beta chain comes out of a study of blood T cells in healthy people across ages. Study-wide context: Template switching caught about one barcoded beta molecule for each two T cells. Whole-study findings and limits: The lack of PBMC sorting stopped any conclusive naive versus antigen-experienced comparison.

A sample-barcoded 5' primer and a J-beta primer mix were used in a second PCR of roughly 7 to 12 cycles. The template-switch adaptor, which had 12 random nucleotides, put a tag on each cDNA molecule. A single record per CDR3 protein comes from TCRdb applying MiXCR to the 5' RACE reads. The sample has about a million distinct CDR3 sequences, just over 50% seen once; the top ten hold about a fifth. Extraction yielded at least 5 micrograms of total RNA per sample. Trimming stripped 5 bases from V and 0 bases from J, with 14 bases between. This CDR3 has 14 amino acids. Germline V gene sequence: CDR1 SQVTM, CDR2 ANQGSEA. This clonotype was picked up a small number of times. Its antigen is currently unknown.

Sequencing was done on a sample of blood. The clonotype comes from a woman aged 55-70 years in good health. The V and J genes are TRBV29-1 and TRBJ2-7; D uncertain. CDR3 nucleotide sequence: TGCAGCGTTAGACCCGTATCGAGCTCCTACGAGCAGTACTTC. The encoded protein is CSVRPVSSSYEQYF.